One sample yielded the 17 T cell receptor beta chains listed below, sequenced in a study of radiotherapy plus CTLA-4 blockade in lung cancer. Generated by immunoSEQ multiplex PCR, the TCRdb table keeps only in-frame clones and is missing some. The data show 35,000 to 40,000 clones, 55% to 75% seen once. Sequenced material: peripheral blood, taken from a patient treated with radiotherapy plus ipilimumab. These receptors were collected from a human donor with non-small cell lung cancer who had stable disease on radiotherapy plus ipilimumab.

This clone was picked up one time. The CDR3 sequence: CASAAGSYEKLFF. The DNA for the CDR3 is TGTGCCAGCGCGGCGGGGTCATATGAAAAACTGTTTTTT. The chain recombines TRBV18 with TRBJ1-4, with D uncertain. From germline, CDR1 is KGHSH and CDR2 LQKENI. The CDR3 loop spans 13 amino acids. Trimming shortened V by 8 bases and J by 6 bases, and 13 bases separated the two germline ends.

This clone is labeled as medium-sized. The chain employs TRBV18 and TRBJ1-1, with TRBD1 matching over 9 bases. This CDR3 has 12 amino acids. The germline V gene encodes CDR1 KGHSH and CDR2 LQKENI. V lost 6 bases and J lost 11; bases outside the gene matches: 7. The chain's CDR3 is CASSLQGARAFF. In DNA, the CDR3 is TGTGCCAGCTCGCTACAGGGGGCAAGGGCTTTCTTT. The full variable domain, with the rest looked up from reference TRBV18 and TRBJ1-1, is NAGVMQNPRHLVRRRGQEARLRCSPMKGHSHVYWYRQLPEEGLKFMVYLQKENIIDESGMPKERFSAEFPKEGPSILRIQQVVRGDSAAYFCASSLQGARAFFGQGTRLTVV.

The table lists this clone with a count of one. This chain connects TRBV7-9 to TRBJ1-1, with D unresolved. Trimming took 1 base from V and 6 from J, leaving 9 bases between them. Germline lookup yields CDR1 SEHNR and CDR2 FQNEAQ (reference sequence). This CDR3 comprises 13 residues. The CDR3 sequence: CASSLESHAEAFF. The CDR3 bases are TGTGCCAGCAGCTTAGAGAGTCATGCTGAAGCTTTCTTT.

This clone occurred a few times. The CDR3 sequence is CASSINAVYEQYF. For the CDR3, the DNA is TGCGCCAGCAGCATAAATGCGGTGTACGAGCAGTACTTC. The chain is built from TRBV5-1 and TRBJ2-7, with D unclear. The ends were cut back, 4 bases at V and 4 bases at J, with 12 bases in the middle. The CDR3 is made up of 13 amino acids. Germline-derived CDR1 and CDR2 are SGHRS and YFSETQ. The full variable domain, completed using reference TRBV5-1 and TRBJ2-7, is KAGVTQTPRYLIKTRGQQVTLSCSPISGHRSVSWYQQTPGQGLQFLFEYFSETQRNKGNFPGRFSGRQFSNSRSEMNVSTLELGDSALYLCASSINAVYEQYFGPGTRLTVT.

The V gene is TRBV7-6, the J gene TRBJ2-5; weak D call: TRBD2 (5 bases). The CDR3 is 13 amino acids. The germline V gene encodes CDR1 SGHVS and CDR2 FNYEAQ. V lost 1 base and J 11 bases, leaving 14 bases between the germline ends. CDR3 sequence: CASSLGGSDWQYF. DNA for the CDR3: TGTGCCAGCAGCTTAGGAGGCTCGGACTGGCAGTACTTC.

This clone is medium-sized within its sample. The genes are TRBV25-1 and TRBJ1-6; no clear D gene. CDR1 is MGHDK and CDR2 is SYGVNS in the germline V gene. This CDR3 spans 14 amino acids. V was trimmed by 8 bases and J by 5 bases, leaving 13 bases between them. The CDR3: CASGTGNNNSPLHF. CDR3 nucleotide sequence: TGTGCCAGCGGTACCGGGAACAATAATTCACCCCTCCACTTT.

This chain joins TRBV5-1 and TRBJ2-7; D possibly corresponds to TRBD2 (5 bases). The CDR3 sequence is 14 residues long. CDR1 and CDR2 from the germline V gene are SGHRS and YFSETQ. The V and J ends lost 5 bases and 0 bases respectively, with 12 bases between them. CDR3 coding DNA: TGCGCCAGCAGGGCTGGACTGACCTCCTACGAGCAGTACTTC. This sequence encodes CASRAGLTSYEQYF.

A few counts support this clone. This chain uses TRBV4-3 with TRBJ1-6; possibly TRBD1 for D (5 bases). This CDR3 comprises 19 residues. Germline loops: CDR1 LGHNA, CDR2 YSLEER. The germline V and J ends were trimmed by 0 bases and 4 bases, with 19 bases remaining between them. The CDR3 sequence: CASSQEADTQGQYNSPLHF. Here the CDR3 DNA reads TGCGCCAGCAGCCAAGAGGCGGATACGCAGGGCCAGTATAATTCACCCCTCCACTTT.

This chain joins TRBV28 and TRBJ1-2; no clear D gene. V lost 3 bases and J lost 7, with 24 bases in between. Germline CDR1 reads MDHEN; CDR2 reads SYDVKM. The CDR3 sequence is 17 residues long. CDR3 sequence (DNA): TGTGCCAGCAGTTTGGGGTGGGGTCCAACGAGGGTCGGTGGCTACACCTTC. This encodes CASSLGWGPTRVGGYTF.

The CDR3 DNA reads as TGTGCCATCAGGGCCACAGACCTTCTCTCCTACGAGCAGTACTTC. Translated, it gives CAIRATDLLSYEQYF. The chain has TRBV10-3 and TRBJ2-7; D not certain. The CDR3 covers 15 residues. Germline V gene lookup returns CDR1 ENHRY and CDR2 SYGVKD. Trimming left V 6 bases short and J 0 bases short, with 15 bases between.

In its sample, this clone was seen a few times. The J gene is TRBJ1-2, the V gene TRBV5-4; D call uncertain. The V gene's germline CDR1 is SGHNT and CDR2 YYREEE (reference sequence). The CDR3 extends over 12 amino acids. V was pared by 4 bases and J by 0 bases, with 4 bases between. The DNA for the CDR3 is TGTGCCAGCAGCATAGCTAACTATGGCTACACCTTC. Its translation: CASSIANYGYTF.

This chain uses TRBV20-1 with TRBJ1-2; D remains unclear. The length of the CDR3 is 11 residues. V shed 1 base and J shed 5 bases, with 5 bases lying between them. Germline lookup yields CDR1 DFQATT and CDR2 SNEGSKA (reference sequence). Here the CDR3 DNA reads TGCAGTGCTAGAGCAGTTTATGGCTACACCTTC. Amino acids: CSARAVYGYTF.

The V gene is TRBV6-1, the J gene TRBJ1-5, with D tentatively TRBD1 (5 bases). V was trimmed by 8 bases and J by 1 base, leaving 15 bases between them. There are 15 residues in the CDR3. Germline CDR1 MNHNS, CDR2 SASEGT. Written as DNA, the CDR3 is TGTGCCAGCTCTATTCAGGGAAAGAGCAATCAGCCCCAGCATTTT. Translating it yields CASSIQGKSNQPQHF.

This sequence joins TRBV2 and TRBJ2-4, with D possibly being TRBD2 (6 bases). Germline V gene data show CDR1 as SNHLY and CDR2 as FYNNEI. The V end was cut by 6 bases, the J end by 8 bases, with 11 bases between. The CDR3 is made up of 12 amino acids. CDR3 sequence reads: CASRDYSDIQYF. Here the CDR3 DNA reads TGTGCCAGCAGGGACTATTCGGACATTCAGTACTTC.

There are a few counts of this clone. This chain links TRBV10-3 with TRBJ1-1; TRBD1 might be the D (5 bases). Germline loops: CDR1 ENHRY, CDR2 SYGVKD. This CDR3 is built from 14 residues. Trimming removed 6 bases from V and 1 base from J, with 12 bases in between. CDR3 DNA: TGTGCCATCAGCCCGGGGGGGAGGAACACTGAAGCTTTCTTT. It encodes CAISPGGRNTEAFF.

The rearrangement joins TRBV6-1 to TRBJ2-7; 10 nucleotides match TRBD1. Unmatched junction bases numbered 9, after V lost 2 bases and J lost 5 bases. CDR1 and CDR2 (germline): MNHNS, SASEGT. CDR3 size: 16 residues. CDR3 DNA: TGTGCCAGCAGTGAAAGACGGACAGGGGGTGACGACGAGCAGTACTTC. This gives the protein CASSERRTGGDDEQYF.

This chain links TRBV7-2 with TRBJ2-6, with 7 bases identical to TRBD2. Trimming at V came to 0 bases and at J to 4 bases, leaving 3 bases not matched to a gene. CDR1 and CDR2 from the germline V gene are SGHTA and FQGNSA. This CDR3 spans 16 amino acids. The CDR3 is CASSLAGGSGANVLTF. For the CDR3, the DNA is TGTGCCAGCAGCTTAGCGGGGGGGAGCGGGGCCAACGTCCTGACTTTC.